The 30 T cell receptor beta chains reported below all come from one sample, sequenced in a study of cytotoxic CD8 clonotypes in ibrutinib-treated CLL. This table comes from immunoSEQ multiplex PCR, and its TCRdb copy is limited to in-frame clones, with some not included. The table has 60,000 or so clones, less than 60% seen once; the top ten hold roughly 14%. This material consisted of PBMCs, taken after 12 months of ibrutinib treatment. The receptors were gathered from a human donor with chronic lymphocytic leukemia.

The chain employs TRBV5-1 and TRBJ2-4; 7 bases match TRBD1. J lost 4 bases, V lost 4 bases, and 14 bases had no gene match. The germline CDR1 and CDR2 sequences are SGHRS and YFSETQ. The CDR3 spans 17 residues. CDR3 nucleotide sequence: TGCGCCAGCAGCCATGGACAGGACCCCAGAGAAAAAAACATTCAGTACTTC. This encodes CASSHGQDPREKNIQYF.

This clone was found a few times. The V gene is TRBV5-8, the J gene TRBJ2-7; weak D call: TRBD2 (6 bases). Germline V gene lookup returns CDR1 SGHTS and CDR2 YDEGEE. Trimming cost V 7 bases and J 2 bases, with 16 bases left between them. The CDR3 is 14 residues long. CDR3 bases: TGTGCCAGCGACTTAGGACTATCTCCCTACGAGCAGTACTTC. This encodes CASDLGLSPYEQYF.

The CDR3 DNA sequence: TGTGCCAGCACCTCACAGGGGACTGGGGCCAACGTCCTGACTTTC. Its translation is CASTSQGTGANVLTF. The chain uses TRBV6-5 and TRBJ2-6, with TRBD1 identical over 7 bases. The germline V gene encodes CDR1 MNHEY and CDR2 SVGAGI. Losses at the gene ends were 7 bases for V and 2 bases for J; bases not matched to a gene: 5. The CDR3 is made up of 15 amino acids.

J is TRBJ1-2 and V is TRBV5-1, with D maybe TRBD1 (6 bases). The germline gives CDR1 SGHRS, CDR2 YFSETQ. The CDR3 is 13 amino acids. Deletions cut 7 bases from V and 3 bases from J, with 13 bases between. The CDR3 here is CASAPRGDYGYTF. Written as DNA, the CDR3 is TGCGCCAGCGCGCCGAGGGGGGACTATGGCTACACCTTC.

The chain couples TRBV28 to TRBJ1-5, with TRBD1 matching 7 bases. The germline gives CDR1 MDHEN, CDR2 SYDVKM. With V trimmed by 3 bases and J by 7 bases, 12 bases remained unmatched. The CDR3 extends over 16 amino acids. In DNA, the CDR3 is TGTGCCAGCAGTTTCCTGGGAGGGGGCGCGGAGCAGCCCCAGCATTTT. Encoded protein: CASSFLGGGAEQPQHF.

The chain combines TRBV6-5 with TRBJ1-6; D unresolved. Trimming stripped 8 bases from V and 2 bases from J, with 7 bases between. CDR3 length: 13 residues. CDR1 and CDR2 from the germline V gene are MNHEY and SVGAGI. This CDR3 reads CASGLPYNSPLHF. CDR3 in DNA: TGTGCCAGCGGCCTTCCCTATAATTCACCCCTCCACTTT.

The rearrangement joins TRBV10-2 to TRBJ1-4; D uncertain. Trimming removed 6 bases from V and 2 bases from J, with 7 bases in between. The germline CDR1 and CDR2 sequences are WSHSY and SAAADI. CDR3 length: 13 residues. CDR3 region: CASRVQTNEKLFF. The CDR3 DNA is TGCGCCAGCAGGGTACAGACTAATGAAAAACTGTTTTTT.

V gene TRBV14 combines with J gene TRBJ2-7, with D hard to call. The CDR3 totals 13 residues. V shed 1 base and J shed 2 bases, with 6 bases lying between them. CDR1 is SGHDN, CDR2 FVKESK, per germline. The chain's CDR3 is CASSQGTTYEQYF. DNA for the CDR3: TGTGCCAGCAGCCAAGGGACGACCTACGAGCAGTACTTC.

The CDR3 sequence: CASSVWEGQGDTQYF. The CDR3 DNA sequence: TGTGCCAGCAGCGTGTGGGAGGGCCAGGGAGATACGCAGTATTTT. V gene TRBV9 combines with J gene TRBJ2-3, with TRBD2 matching over 7 bases. Unmatched junction bases numbered 8, after V lost 2 bases and J lost 5 bases. Germline V gene data show CDR1 as SGDLS and CDR2 as YYNGEE. This CDR3 has 15 amino acids.

The chain employs TRBV5-4 and TRBJ2-3; 11 bases match TRBD2. V lost 3 bases and J lost 6; bases outside the gene matches: 6. The germline CDR1 and CDR2 sequences are SGHNT and YYREEE (reference sequence). The CDR3 spans 15 residues. CDR3 loop: CASSSSSGGSDTQYF. The CDR3 nucleotides read TGTGCCAGCAGCTCCTCTAGCGGGGGGTCGGATACGCAGTATTTT.

The chain is built from TRBV5-1 and TRBJ2-2; D possibly corresponds to TRBD2 (5 bases). This CDR3 contains 15 residues. Germline V CDR1 and CDR2: SGHRS, YFSETQ. With 1 base removed from V and 0 bases from J, the gap between germline ends came to 7 bases. This chain's CDR3 is CASSLSGTNTGELFF. The CDR3 nucleotides are TGCGCCAGCAGCTTGTCGGGGACGAACACCGGGGAGCTGTTTTTT.

This CDR3 is CASSVPPGQLYGYTF. For the CDR3, the DNA is TGTGCCAGCAGTGTACCACCGGGACAGCTTTATGGCTACACCTTC. The chain employs TRBV28 and TRBJ1-2, with 7 bases fitting TRBD1. V dropped 5 bases and J dropped 5; count of bases not matched to a gene: 11. There are 15 residues in the CDR3. Germline loops: CDR1 MDHEN, CDR2 SYDVKM.

V usage is TRBV6-5 and J usage is TRBJ1-3; TRBD1 is a possible D gene (5 bases). This CDR3 region has 15 residues. With 0 bases removed from V and 1 base from J, the gap between germline ends came to 7 bases. Germline lookup yields CDR1 MNHEY and CDR2 SVGAGI. This chain's CDR3 is CASSYSTASGNTIYF. CDR3 in DNA: TGTGCCAGCAGTTACTCGACAGCGTCTGGAAACACCATATATTTT.

Ten or more counts support this clone. This rearrangement joins TRBV5-4 to TRBJ1-4; D might be TRBD1 (5 bases). The CDR3 length is 15 residues. Trimming pared 1 base from V and 5 bases from J, leaving 12 bases between. Germline values: CDR1 SGHNT, CDR2 YYREEE (reference sequence). The CDR3 region is CASSLSGGVNEKLFF. CDR3 nucleotide sequence: TGTGCCAGCAGCTTGAGCGGGGGAGTCAATGAAAAACTGTTTTTT.

The chain has TRBV27 and TRBJ1-6; the match to TRBD1 covers 9 bases. CDR1 MNHEY and CDR2 SMNVEV come from the germline V gene (reference sequence). V lost 5 bases, J lost 0 bases, and 23 bases stayed unmatched. The CDR3 length is 23 residues. CDR3 DNA sequence: TGTGCCAGCAGTCCCCGAGGGACAGGGACCGGTCCCACCCGAAGCTCCTATAATTCACCCCTCCACTTT. This sequence encodes CASSPRGTGTGPTRSSYNSPLHF.

The chain joins TRBV19 to TRBJ2-2; D unclear. CDR1 and CDR2 from the germline V gene are LNHDA and SQIVND (reference sequence). The CDR3 consists of 11 residues. Trimming took off 5 bases at V and 6 bases at J, with 4 bases between the two ends. The CDR3 reads CASSFSGELFF. CDR3 in DNA: TGTGCCAGTAGTTTTTCCGGGGAGCTGTTTTTT.

This sequence joins TRBV5-1 and TRBJ2-1, with 9 bases identical to TRBD2. The germline gives CDR1 SGHRS, CDR2 YFSETQ. There are 14 residues in the CDR3. V lost 6 bases, J lost 10 bases, and 11 bases stayed unmatched. The CDR3 DNA sequence: TGCGCCAGCACCGAGGGACTAGCCCTCCGGGAGCAGTTCTTC. It is translated as CASTEGLALREQFF.

This clone was counted between two and nine times. The chain is built from TRBV4-2 and TRBJ1-3; tentatively, D is TRBD1 (6 bases). The V and J ends lost 4 bases and 4 bases respectively, with 17 bases between them. Germline CDR1 is LGHNA and CDR2 is YNFKEQ. There are 16 residues in the CDR3. CDR3 sequence: CASSPPKGGAGNTIYF. CDR3 coding DNA: TGTGCCAGCAGCCCCCCGAAGGGGGGTGCAGGAAACACCATATATTTT.

The V call is TRBV19, the J call TRBJ2-3; the D gene is possibly TRBD1 (6 bases). V dropped 6 bases and J dropped 5 bases, with 12 bases sitting between them. Germline V gives CDR1 LNHDA, CDR2 SQIVND (reference sequence). The CDR3 extends over 13 amino acids. The CDR3 region is CASRKTGGDTQYF. CDR3 nucleotide sequence: TGTGCCAGTAGGAAGACAGGAGGAGATACGCAGTATTTT.

There are many counts of this clone. The genes are TRBV6-6 and TRBJ1-6; TRBD1 is a possible D gene (5 bases). CDR3 length: 14 residues. CDR1 and CDR2 (germline): MNHNY, SVGAGI (reference sequence). V gave up 6 bases and J gave up 6 bases, with 12 bases separating them. The CDR3 sequence is CASREQGGNSPLHF. CDR3 sequence (DNA): TGTGCCAGCAGAGAGCAGGGCGGTAATTCACCCCTCCACTTT.

Only one count was recorded for this clone. The rearrangement joins TRBV18 to TRBJ1-5; D gene unclear. V was shortened by 4 bases and J by 4 bases, with 11 bases between the two germline ends. This CDR3 has 14 amino acids. CDR1 and CDR2 from the germline V gene are KGHSH and LQKENI. The CDR3 nucleotides are TGTGCCAGCTCACTCTCGTCTTTTAATCAGCCCCAGCATTTT. It yields the protein CASSLSSFNQPQHF. The entire variable domain, with the rest obtained from reference TRBV18 and TRBJ1-5, is as follows: NAGVMQNPRHLVRRRGQEARLRCSPMKGHSHVYWYRQLPEEGLKFMVYLQKENIIDESGMPKERFSAEFPKEGPSILRIQQVVRGDSAAYFCASSLSSFNQPQHFGDGTRLSIL.

J is TRBJ2-7 and V is TRBV29-1; 8 positions agree with TRBD1. The CDR3 extends over 13 amino acids. In germline, CDR1 is SQVTM, CDR2 ANQGSEA. V dropped 6 bases and J dropped 6; count of bases not matched to a gene: 10. The CDR3 loop is CSVIRGRGLEQYF. DNA for the CDR3: TGCAGCGTGATCAGGGGGCGCGGCCTCGAGCAGTACTTC.

This chain links TRBV2 with TRBJ2-3, with D unresolved. CDR3 length: 13 amino acids. The germline V gene encodes CDR1 SNHLY and CDR2 FYNNEI. Trimming left V 6 bases short and J 4 bases short, with 11 bases between. The CDR3 reads CASREAGPDTQYF. The CDR3 region has the DNA TGTGCCAGCAGAGAGGCCGGGCCAGATACGCAGTATTTT.

A few counts support this clone. The rearrangement joins TRBV18 to TRBJ2-1, with a tentative D call TRBD2 (6 bases). Germline values: CDR1 KGHSH, CDR2 LQKENI. Trimming stripped 2 bases from V and 6 bases from J, with 11 bases between. The length of the CDR3 is 14 residues. The CDR3 DNA follows: TGTGCCAGCTCACCATCGGTGGGGGGCAATGAGCAGTTCTTC. This codes for CASSPSVGGNEQFF.

This chain connects TRBV18 to TRBJ1-5, with D perhaps matching TRBD1 (6 bases). Germline CDR1 and CDR2: KGHSH and LQKENI. The V and J ends lost 4 bases and 8 bases respectively, with 15 bases between them. CDR3 length: 14 amino acids. CDR3 DNA: TGTGCCAGCTCACTCGTCGCGGGGGGCGAGCCCCAGCATTTT. Its translation: CASSLVAGGEPQHF.

In this sample, this clone turned up once. The chain has TRBV10-2 and TRBJ2-5; 10 bases match TRBD2. The CDR3 is made up of 15 amino acids. With V trimmed by 5 bases and J by 2 bases, 5 bases remained unmatched. Germline V gives CDR1 WSHSY, CDR2 SAAADI. CDR3: CASSWSGGGQETQYF. In DNA form, the CDR3 reads TGCGCCAGCAGTTGGAGCGGGGGGGGACAAGAGACCCAGTACTTC.

This chain uses TRBV7-9 with TRBJ2-7, with D perhaps matching TRBD2 (6 bases). Germline V gene sequence: CDR1 SEHNR, CDR2 FQNEAQ (reference sequence). The CDR3 totals 14 residues. Trimming left V 1 base short and J 4 bases short, with 11 bases between. The CDR3 loop is CASSLVGTLYEQYF. The CDR3 DNA reads TGTGCCAGCAGCTTAGTGGGGACTCTATACGAGCAGTACTTC.

The chain is built from TRBV5-1 and TRBJ2-3; D is uncertain. Trimming removed 0 bases at V and 2 bases at J, with 16 bases between. This CDR3 has 17 amino acids. CDR1 SGHRS and CDR2 YFSETQ come from the germline V gene. Here the CDR3 reads CASSLDTRRIVTDTQYF. CDR3 nucleotides: TGCGCCAGCAGCTTGGATACGCGTCGGATCGTCACAGATACGCAGTATTTT.

This clone was detected many times. The rearrangement links TRBV5-4 to TRBJ2-3, with 8 nucleotides matching TRBD2. Germline lookup yields CDR1 SGHNT and CDR2 YYREEE (reference sequence). The CDR3 consists of 17 residues. The V and J ends lost 3 bases and 5 bases, in that order; junction bases with no gene match: 14. This CDR3 reads CASSSPNSGTIGDTQYF. The CDR3 DNA sequence: TGTGCCAGCAGCTCCCCGAATAGCGGGACAATTGGAGATACGCAGTATTTT. Full variable domain (remainder filled in from reference TRBV5-4 and TRBJ2-3): ETGVTQSPTHLIKTRGQQVTLRCSSQSGHNTVSWYQQALGQGPQFIFQYYREEENGRGNFPPRFSGLQFPNYSSELNVNALELDDSALYLCASSSPNSGTIGDTQYFGPGTRLTVL.

The chain links TRBV11-2 to TRBJ2-2, with D unresolved. This CDR3 region has 14 residues. The V gene lost 11 bases and the J gene lost 5 bases, with 18 bases spanning the gap. Germline V gene sequence: CDR1 SGHAT, CDR2 FQNNGV. CDR3 in DNA: TGTGCCCTAAACCTGGACGTAGCAACCGGGGAGCTGTTTTTT. It is translated as CALNLDVATGELFF.